This T cell receptor beta chain was identified during a study of blood T cell repertoires in COVID-19. The germline V and J ends were trimmed by 5 bases and 0 bases, with 5 bases remaining between them. This CDR3 region has 13 residues. Per the germline V gene, CDR1 is MNHEY and CDR2 is SVGAGI. Authors' methods: Amplification from reference gene primers served as the basis for estimated nucleated cell counts. Clones were read by immunoSEQ multiplex PCR, and TCRdb kept only the in-frame ones, dropping some. That table is the source of V, J and clone size, and D and trimming were worked out from the DNA. The sample has 210,000 or so clones; about 84% are singletons. Across 20 to 25 US areas, participants ranged in age from about 18 to 90 years. Each participant's cohort was designated according to participant-reported clinical history.

The chain uses TRBV6-5 and TRBJ1-3; D call uncertain. Specimen: PBMCs or T cells enriched from blood (not recorded which). This sequence originates from a young man with acute COVID-19. This CDR3 is CASSRFSGNTIYF. The CDR3 DNA reads TGTGCCAGCAGTCGGTTCTCTGGAAACACCATATATTTT.